This T cell receptor beta chain was obtained from a study of blood T cells in healthy people across ages. For the second PCR, which ran for roughly 7 to 11 cycles, a sample-barcoded 5' primer and a J-beta primer mix were used. MiXCR, run by TCRdb on the 5' RACE reads, gives a single entry per CDR3 protein. The table lists roughly 650,000 distinct CDR3 sequences, approximately 30% of them singletons, with approximately 15% in the top ten. V was trimmed by 1 base and J by 10 bases, leaving 15 bases between them. This CDR3 is 15 amino acids long. Germline-derived CDR1 and CDR2 are SGDLS and YYNGEE. The sequence was collected from a woman aged 80 or over in good health. The sequenced sample was blood. The chain carries TRBV9 and TRBJ1-6; D is uncertain. CDR3 in DNA: TGTGCCAGCAGCGTAACTTGGGAGGTCGGGTCACCCCTCCACTTT. Its protein is CASSVTWEVGSPLHF.